This TCR beta chain was sequenced for a study of blood T cell repertoires in COVID-19. Study-level information: Researchers got acute and convalescent COVID-19 samples from the United States, Italy and Spain. T cells, B-cell-depleted T cells, or PBMCs supplied cDNA or gDNA.

The J segment lost 1 base and the V segment lost 3 bases, leaving 5 bases of the junction unmatched. Germline V gene sequence: CDR1 DFQATT, CDR2 SNEGSKA (reference sequence). CDR3 length: 14 residues. As originally analysed: Counts of nucleated cells, estimated from reference gene primer amplification, were obtained. TCRdb keeps only in-frame clones here, not all; method: immunoSEQ multiplex PCR. Clone size and V and J calls were adopted from that table, with D and trimming inferred from the DNA. The data contain over 250,000 clones, around 87% of them singletons. Material for sequencing was peripheral blood. The TCR was taken from a woman between 45 and 60 years old with acute or convalescent COVID-19. V and J are TRBV20-1 and TRBJ2-7, with 8 bases identical to TRBD2. The CDR3 DNA reads TGCAGTGCTAGTATAGCGGGAAGTTCCTACGAGCAGTACTTC. Translated, it gives CSASIAGSSYEQYF.